The 30 T cell receptor beta chains given below trace back to one sample, sequenced in a study of blood T cell repertoires in COVID-19 (dated by TCRdb to about 2020). Library construction relied on the immunoSEQ multiplex PCR assay. What TCRdb holds here is the immuneACCESS table cut down to in-frame rearrangements. Part of the clones is not present; checked against another copy, under half of the missing clones reflect an unresolved V gene, and the others are unexplained. Within this sample are tens of thousands of clones, with approximately 80% of them counted one time only. About 25% of the sample is held by the ten biggest clonotypes. Sequencing input: peripheral blood. The receptors shown here come from a human donor in a cohort sampled during active COVID-19.

The chain employs TRBV15 and TRBJ1-5; D is unresolved. Germline CDR1 is LNHNV and CDR2 is YYDKDF (reference sequence). The CDR3 has 15 amino acids. Trimming removed 5 bases from V and 0 bases from J, with 11 bases in between. Written as DNA, the CDR3 is TGTGCCACCAGCCCTAGAGGAGATAGCAATCAGCCCCAGCATTTT. Translating gives CATSPRGDSNQPQHF.

V gene TRBV12-5 combines with J gene TRBJ1-2, with D uncertain. V shed 6 bases and J shed 2 bases, with 10 bases lying between them. The CDR3 length is 13 residues. Germline V gene sequence: CDR1 LGHNT, CDR2 FRNRAP. CDR3 sequence reads: CASGTGVNYGYTF. The CDR3 region has the DNA TGTGCTAGTGGCACCGGAGTAAACTATGGCTACACCTTC.

V gene TRBV19 combines with J gene TRBJ1-6, with D uncertain. Trimming took off 5 bases at V and 10 bases at J, with 15 bases between the two ends. CDR3 length: 14 residues. Germline values: CDR1 LNHDA, CDR2 SQIVND (reference sequence). This CDR3 reads CASSAFSFGSPLHF. For the CDR3, the DNA is TGTGCCAGTAGTGCTTTCTCGTTTGGCTCACCCCTCCACTTT.

This sequence joins TRBV24-1 and TRBJ2-5, with TRBD1 matching over 7 bases. This CDR3 region has 14 residues. V lost 7 bases to trimming and J lost 5 bases; unmatched junction nucleotides: 9. CDR1 is KGHDR and CDR2 is SFDVKD in the germline V gene. As DNA, the CDR3 is TGTGCCACCAGGCCAGGGGGTGGTATGGAGACCCAGTACTTC. Amino acid sequence: CATRPGGGMETQYF.

The chain is built from TRBV4-3 and TRBJ2-3; TRBD1 is a possible D gene (6 bases). In germline, CDR1 is LGHNA, CDR2 YSLEER. V shed 0 bases and J shed 0 bases, with 10 bases lying between them. The CDR3 is made up of 16 amino acids. CDR3 sequence reads: CASSQDLGGSTDTQYF. As DNA, the CDR3 is TGCGCCAGCAGCCAAGATTTAGGGGGAAGCACAGATACGCAGTATTTT.

For the CDR3, the DNA is TGTGCCAGCAGCCTGACAGCGAACACTGAAGCTTTCTTT. It is translated as CASSLTANTEAFF. The V call is TRBV7-9, the J call TRBJ1-1; perhaps TRBD1 as D (5 bases). With 5 bases removed from V and 1 base from J, the gap between germline ends came to 8 bases. The CDR3 has 13 residues. The germline CDR1 and CDR2 sequences are SEHNR and FQNEAQ (reference sequence).

This chain connects TRBV4-2 to TRBJ2-5; 7 bases are shared with TRBD2. Trimming cost V 0 bases and J 0 bases; bases outside gene matches: 7. The CDR3 totals 17 residues. CDR1 and CDR2 (germline): LGHNA, YNFKEQ. This CDR3 is CASSQDHGGSYQETQYF. The CDR3 DNA reads TGTGCCAGCAGCCAAGATCATGGCGGGAGCTACCAAGAGACCCAGTACTTC.

The V and J genes are TRBV2 and TRBJ1-1, with D possibly being TRBD1 (6 bases). The CDR3 contains 14 residues. Germline loops: CDR1 SNHLY, CDR2 FYNNEI. Deletions cut 5 bases from V and 3 bases from J, with 13 bases between. CDR3 amino acids: CASSSHRADTEAFF. The CDR3 DNA is TGTGCCAGCAGTTCCCACAGGGCCGACACTGAAGCTTTCTTT.

This chain uses TRBV27 with TRBJ1-2; 9 positions agree with TRBD1. The CDR3 length is 14 residues. In germline, CDR1 is MNHEY, CDR2 SMNVEV (reference sequence). V gave up 5 bases and J gave up 2 bases; unmatched junction bases: 3. The CDR3, as DNA: TGTGCCAGCAGTAGAACAGGGGGCAACTATGGCTACACCTTC. Protein product: CASSRTGGNYGYTF.

This sequence joins TRBV14 and TRBJ2-1; 7 bases match TRBD2. The CDR3 extends over 15 amino acids. V was clipped by 1 base and J by 0 bases; unmatched bases: 0. Per germline, CDR1 SGHDN and CDR2 FVKESK. The CDR3 region is CASSQGTSSYNEQFF. DNA of the CDR3: TGTGCCAGCAGCCAAGGGACTAGCTCCTACAATGAGCAGTTCTTC.

The rearrangement uses TRBV3-1 (or the pseudogene TRBV3-2) and TRBJ1-2, with 9 nucleotides matching TRBD1. V dropped 6 bases and J dropped 3; count of bases not matched to a gene: 17. Germline V gene sequence: CDR1 LGHDT, CDR2 YNNKEL (reference sequence). CDR3 length equals 18 residues. This CDR3 is CASSLFTGGGAGDYGYTF. CDR3 coding DNA: TGTGCCAGCAGTCTCTTTACAGGGGGCGGCGCGGGCGACTATGGCTACACCTTC.

The CDR3 DNA reads as TGTGCCAGCAGCCCGGGGACAGTAGCAGATACGCAGTATTTT. Translating it yields CASSPGTVADTQYF. The chain is built from TRBV11-3 and TRBJ2-3, with 7 positions matching TRBD1. The junction had 6 bases not matched to a gene; V was cut back by 5 bases and J by 4 bases. CDR1 and CDR2 (germline): SGHNT, YENEEA. There are 14 residues in the CDR3.

The CDR3 nucleotides are TGTGCCAGCAGCCAAGATTGGGCAGGATCTGTGAATGGCTACACCTTC. The encoded protein is CASSQDWAGSVNGYTF. This chain connects TRBV3-1 (or the pseudogene TRBV3-2) to TRBJ1-2; no definite D call. The CDR3 has 16 residues. The V end lost 0 bases, the J end lost 6 bases, and 17 bases lay between the germline ends. CDR1 is LGHDT and CDR2 is YNNKEL in the germline V gene (reference sequence).

In this sample, this clone turned up a few times. The chain joins TRBV5-5 to TRBJ2-1; TRBD1 is a possible D gene (6 bases). V lost 6 bases and J 10 bases, leaving 17 bases between the germline ends. The CDR3 covers 13 residues. Germline V gene data show CDR1 as SGHKS and CDR2 as YYEKEE (reference sequence). DNA of the CDR3: TGTGCCAGCAACCTACAGGGTAGGCGAGAGCAGTTCTTC. Protein product: CASNLQGRREQFF.

This sequence joins TRBV6-6 and TRBJ1-5, with D possibly being TRBD1 (6 bases). V was shortened by 4 bases and J by 3 bases, with 10 bases between the two germline ends. There are 14 residues in the CDR3. The germline CDR1 and CDR2 sequences are MNHNY and SVGAGI (reference sequence). The CDR3: CASSWTAFNQPQHF. The DNA of the CDR3 is TGTGCCAGCAGTTGGACAGCCTTCAATCAGCCCCAGCATTTT.

The chain has TRBV29-1 and TRBJ2-3, with 8 bases matching TRBD1. V shed 3 bases and J 4 bases; nucleotides not matched to a gene: 6. This CDR3 spans 14 amino acids. CDR1 is SQVTM and CDR2 is ANQGSEA in the germline V gene. The CDR3 bases are TGCAGCGTTGAGGACAGGGCTTTAGCAGATACGCAGTATTTT. As protein: CSVEDRALADTQYF.

This clone was picked up one time. The chain uses TRBV23-1 and TRBJ1-4; D possibly corresponds to TRBD1 (6 bases). TRBV23-1 is known as an ORF, though its function is uncertain. CDR3 length: 15 amino acids. V dropped 9 bases and J dropped 8 bases, with 22 bases sitting between them. As DNA, the CDR3 is TGCGCCAGTCGCGGGGGCCCCCTAGGAAACGAAAAACTGTTTTTT. As protein: CASRGGPLGNEKLFF.

The chain uses TRBV5-1 and TRBJ2-3, with 9 bases lining up with TRBD1. Unmatched junction bases numbered 8, after V lost 3 bases and J lost 3 bases. The CDR3 runs 16 residues. Germline CDR1 reads SGHRS; CDR2 reads YFSETQ. The CDR3 is CASSSLQGAGTDTQYF. The CDR3 DNA reads as TGCGCCAGCAGCTCGCTACAGGGGGCAGGGACAGATACGCAGTATTTT.

The CDR3 reads CASSKGLLASGSLETQYF. In DNA form, the CDR3 reads TGCGCCAGCAGCAAGGGACTATTGGCTAGCGGGAGTCTCGAGACCCAGTACTTC. The genes are TRBV5-1 and TRBJ2-5; 10 bases are shared with TRBD2. This CDR3 comprises 18 residues. The V and J ends lost 4 bases and 5 bases, in that order; junction bases with no gene match: 17. The V gene's germline CDR1 is SGHRS and CDR2 YFSETQ.

This clone was seen only a few times. The gene calls are TRBV4-1 and TRBJ2-2; 7 nucleotides match TRBD2. Germline-derived CDR1 and CDR2 are MGHRA and YSYEKL. J was trimmed by 1 base and V by 2 bases; bases with no gene match: 4. The CDR3 extends over 16 amino acids. The CDR3 sequence: CASSQPGGRNTGELFF. The CDR3 coding sequence is TGCGCCAGCAGCCAACCGGGCGGGAGGAACACCGGGGAGCTGTTTTTT.

The chain combines TRBV3-1 (or the pseudogene TRBV3-2) with TRBJ2-1, with D unclear. Germline values: CDR1 LGHDT, CDR2 YNNKEL (reference sequence). The CDR3 contains 12 residues. V was trimmed by 4 bases and J by 9 bases, leaving 10 bases between them. The CDR3 DNA follows: TGTGCCAGCAGCCTTGCTGCAGGTGAGCAGTTCTTC. This sequence encodes CASSLAAGEQFF.

This clone has more than one count but fewer than ten. The chain is built from TRBV6-5 and TRBJ2-2, with D possibly matching TRBD2 (7 bases). The CDR3 sequence is 15 residues long. Looked up from germline, CDR1 is MNHEY and CDR2 is SVGAGI. Trimming cost V 8 bases and J 1 base, with 14 bases left between them. In nucleotides, the CDR3 is TGTGCCAGCTCAAGGGGGAGGGTGAACACCGGGGAGCTGTTTTTT. This sequence encodes CASSRGRVNTGELFF.

The gene calls are TRBV5-4 and TRBJ1-4, with D unresolved. The CDR3 runs to 13 residues. The germline V gene has CDR1 SGHNT and CDR2 YYREEE (reference sequence). The V end was cut by 4 bases, the J end by 4 bases, with 8 bases between. CDR3: CASSRGVNEKLFF. In DNA, the CDR3 is TGTGCCAGCAGCCGCGGGGTTAATGAAAAACTGTTTTTT. Based on the CDR3 plus reference TRBV5-4 and TRBJ1-4, the full variable domain is ETGVTQSPTHLIKTRGQQVTLRCSSQSGHNTVSWYQQALGQGPQFIFQYYREEENGRGNFPPRFSGLQFPNYSSELNVNALELDDSALYLCASSRGVNEKLFFGSGTQLSVL.

The chain links TRBV5-4 to TRBJ2-5; tentatively, D is TRBD1 (5 bases). CDR3 length: 15 amino acids. Germline values: CDR1 SGHNT, CDR2 YYREEE (reference sequence). Deletions cut 0 bases from V and 5 bases from J, with 14 bases between. The CDR3 DNA reads as TGTGCCAGCAGCTTGGGATGGGGCCAGAGGGAGACCCAGTACTTC. Residues: CASSLGWGQRETQYF. Using reference TRBV5-4 and TRBJ2-5 for the parts outside the CDR3, the full variable domain is ETGVTQSPTHLIKTRGQQVTLRCSSQSGHNTVSWYQQALGQGPQFIFQYYREEENGRGNFPPRFSGLQFPNYSSELNVNALELDDSALYLCASSLGWGQRETQYFGPGTRLLVL.

The chain couples TRBV11-2 to TRBJ1-2, with a possible D match to TRBD1 (5 bases). CDR1 and CDR2 (germline): SGHAT, FQNNGV. With 6 bases removed from V and 7 bases from J, the gap between germline ends came to 15 bases. This CDR3 comprises 13 residues. The CDR3 coding sequence is TGTGCCAGCAGAGCCCCCGGGGGACCTGGCTACACCTTC. Amino acid sequence: CASRAPGGPGYTF.

The V gene is TRBV3-1 (or the pseudogene TRBV3-2), the J gene TRBJ2-7; 10 nucleotides align to TRBD2. Germline lookup yields CDR1 LGHDT and CDR2 YNNKEL (reference sequence). The J segment lost 0 bases and the V segment lost 5 bases, leaving 4 bases of the junction unmatched. There are 15 residues in the CDR3. The CDR3 reads CASSDPSGSSYEQYF. CDR3 bases: TGTGCCAGCAGCGATCCTAGCGGGAGCTCCTACGAGCAGTACTTC.

The chain links TRBV4-2 to TRBJ2-3; 16 bases align to TRBD2. Germline trimming cut 4 bases from V and 1 base from J; bases unmatched to any gene: 8. This CDR3 is built from 19 residues. The germline V gene encodes CDR1 LGHNA and CDR2 YNFKEQ. As DNA, the CDR3 is TGTGCCAGCAGCCTACTGGGACTAGCGGGGGGGGGACGCACAGATACGCAGTATTTT. This translates into CASSLLGLAGGGRTDTQYF.

The V call is TRBV12-3 or TRBV12-4, the J call TRBJ1-2, with D possibly matching TRBD1 (6 bases). The CDR3 has 12 amino acids. The V end lost 2 bases, the J end lost 14 bases, and 15 bases lay between the germline ends. The CDR3 DNA reads as TGTGCCAGCAGTTTACCCTACAGGGCGAAAACCTTC. It specifies CASSLPYRAKTF.

The genes are TRBV5-4 and TRBJ2-2; D call uncertain. The germline V and J ends were trimmed by 0 bases and 3 bases, with 12 bases remaining between them. This CDR3 is built from 16 residues. Germline V CDR1 and CDR2: SGHNT, YYREEE (reference sequence). For the CDR3, the DNA is TGTGCCAGCAGCTTGGCCCTAACAGTTGACACCGGGGAGCTGTTTTTT. Protein sequence: CASSLALTVDTGELFF.

The gene calls are TRBV5-1 and TRBJ1-2, with TRBD1 as a possible D gene (5 bases). CDR3 length: 12 residues. The germline V gene encodes CDR1 SGHRS and CDR2 YFSETQ. The V and J ends lost 6 bases and 3 bases respectively, with 9 bases between them. The CDR3 coding sequence is TGCGCCAGCACTGACAGATACTATGGCTACACCTTC. As protein: CASTDRYYGYTF.